The 19 T cell receptor beta chains given below trace back to one sample, sequenced in a study of beta chain features in type 1 diabetes. Study findings and constraints: Moderately but significantly shorter TCRB CDR3s were found in Type 1 diabetes patients in all four CD4+ subsets.

Expressed TCRB transcripts got sequenced, as all isolated RNA was reverse transcribed. TCRdb's copy holds only in-frame clones and misses some; the assay was immunoSEQ multiplex PCR. The sample includes 600,000 to 700,000 clones, around 11% of them seen just once. These receptors are not linked to any known antigen. What was sequenced was naive CD4+ T cells from blood. Receptors were obtained from a man aged 25-45 years with type 1 diabetes.

This clone was picked up a small number of times. The chain employs TRBV7-8 and TRBJ2-2; D is ambiguous. Trimming pared 3 bases from V and 4 bases from J, leaving 6 bases between. Germline lookup yields CDR1 SGHVS and CDR2 FQNEAQ. CDR3 length: 13 amino acids. The CDR3 sequence is CASSLGSTGELFF. The CDR3 region has the DNA TGTGCCAGCAGCTTGGGTAGCACCGGGGAGCTGTTTTTT.

The chain carries TRBV5-1 and TRBJ2-2, with D perhaps TRBD2 (5 bases). Germline assignment: CDR1 SGHRS and CDR2 YFSETQ. This CDR3 is built from 16 residues. V shed 0 bases and J shed 4 bases, with 13 bases lying between them. In nucleotides, the CDR3 is TGCGCCAGCAGCTTGGCGGGGTACCTCAGCACCGGGGAGCTGTTTTTT. Protein: CASSLAGYLSTGELFF.

This clone was seen a few times. V usage is TRBV7-9 and J usage is TRBJ2-5; perhaps D is TRBD1 or TRBD2 (6 bases each). This CDR3 has 13 residues. V lost 8 bases and J lost 1, with 11 bases in between. Looked up from germline, CDR1 is SEHNR and CDR2 is FQNEAQ (reference sequence). Here the CDR3 DNA reads TGTGCCAGCGATTCGGGGGCCCAAGAGACCCAGTACTTC. Its translation: CASDSGAQETQYF.

This clone has a handful of counts. The chain couples TRBV7-9 to TRBJ2-7; 8 positions match TRBD1. J was trimmed by 3 bases and V by 2 bases; bases with no gene match: 3. The germline V gene encodes CDR1 SEHNR and CDR2 FQNEAQ (reference sequence). The length of the CDR3 is 14 residues. The CDR3 sequence: CASSLSGTGYEQYF. The CDR3 nucleotides are TGTGCCAGCAGCTTATCCGGGACAGGCTACGAGCAGTACTTC. Variable domain in full (rest from reference TRBV7-9 and TRBJ2-7): DTGVSQNPRHKITKRGQNVTFRCDPISEHNRLYWYRQTLGQGPEFLTYFQNEAQLEKSRLLSDRFSAERPKGSFSTLEIQRTEQGDSAMYLCASSLSGTGYEQYFGPGTRLTVT.

The CDR3, as DNA: TGTGCCAGCAGCTTGCCGGGAGATGATACGCAGTATTTT. Amino acid sequence: CASSLPGDDTQYF. The chain combines TRBV7-2 with TRBJ2-3; possible D gene TRBD2, 6 bases. Trimming took off 3 bases at V and 6 bases at J, with 10 bases between the two ends. Germline CDR1 reads SGHTA; CDR2 reads FQGNSA. This CDR3 region has 13 residues.

This chain links TRBV5-6 with TRBJ2-3; 8 bases fit TRBD2. Per the germline V gene, CDR1 is SGHDT and CDR2 is YYEEEE. V was clipped by 4 bases and J by 4 bases; unmatched bases: 14. The CDR3 length is 17 residues. CDR3 sequence (DNA): TGTGCCAGCAGCCTGGGACTAAGCGGGGGAGCGTCAGATACGCAGTATTTT. Translated, it gives CASSLGLSGGASDTQYF.

The CDR3 DNA reads TGCGCCAGCAGCCCGGGACAGGGGGCGGCCGGGGAGCTGTTTTTT. Translating it yields CASSPGQGAAGELFF. This chain uses TRBV5-1 with TRBJ2-2, with TRBD1 identical over 12 bases. Losses at the gene ends were 4 bases for V and 6 bases for J; bases not matched to a gene: 4. The CDR3 totals 15 residues. Germline lookup yields CDR1 SGHRS and CDR2 YFSETQ.

The table lists this clone with a few counts. V usage is TRBV7-9 and J usage is TRBJ2-1; D remains unclear. The V end lost 0 bases, the J end lost 7 bases, and 7 bases lay between the germline ends. This CDR3 spans 13 amino acids. CDR1 is SEHNR, CDR2 FQNEAQ, per germline (reference sequence). The CDR3 is CASSLAAGNEQFF. The CDR3 DNA sequence: TGTGCCAGCAGCTTAGCCGCCGGGAATGAGCAGTTCTTC.

This clone was seen a handful of times. The gene calls are TRBV9 and TRBJ2-3, with 7 bases identical to TRBD2. The CDR3 spans 15 residues. Trimming cost V 0 bases and J 3 bases; bases outside gene matches: 4. Germline V CDR1 and CDR2: SGDLS, YYNGEE. This chain's CDR3 is CASSVASGTTDTQYF. In DNA, the CDR3 is TGTGCCAGCAGCGTAGCTAGCGGTACGACAGATACGCAGTATTTT.

This chain joins TRBV12-5 and TRBJ1-5; TRBD1 might be the D (5 bases). This CDR3 spans 17 amino acids. Germline lookup yields CDR1 LGHNT and CDR2 FRNRAP. V lost 3 bases, J lost 6 bases, and 21 bases lay in between. For the CDR3, the DNA is TGTGCTAGTGGTTTCCTCCTCGGGGCTCCGACGGGTCAGCCCCAGCATTTT. This sequence encodes CASGFLLGAPTGQPQHF.

The chain recombines TRBV12-5 with TRBJ2-3; D is uncertain. CDR3 length: 12 amino acids. CDR1 is LGHNT, CDR2 FRNRAP, per germline. V was cut by 7 bases and J by 0 bases, with 5 bases left in between. The CDR3 region is CASVGSTDTQYF. DNA of the CDR3: TGTGCTAGTGTCGGTAGCACAGATACGCAGTATTTT.

The V and J genes are TRBV14 and TRBJ1-6, with 8 bases matching TRBD1. CDR1 is SGHDN and CDR2 is FVKESK in the germline V gene. The CDR3 loop spans 13 amino acids. V trimming: 9 bases; J trimming: 9 bases; junction bases outside the gene matches: 7. This CDR3 is CASDRGLGSPLHF. For the CDR3, the DNA is TGTGCCAGTGACAGGGGATTGGGTTCACCCCTCCACTTT.

The chain links TRBV4-2 to TRBJ1-5; D perhaps matches TRBD1 (5 bases). Trimming left V 0 bases short and J 6 bases short, with 6 bases between. This CDR3 is 13 amino acids long. The germline gives CDR1 LGHNA, CDR2 YNFKEQ. CDR3 in DNA: TGTGCCAGCAGCCAAGAAAGGGGTCAGCCCCAGCATTTT. Amino acid sequence: CASSQERGQPQHF.

The chain carries TRBV5-4 and TRBJ2-7; D remains unclear. The CDR3 sequence is 12 residues long. The V gene's germline CDR1 is SGHNT and CDR2 YYREEE (reference sequence). V was clipped by 5 bases and J by 0 bases, with 6 bases between them. CDR3 in DNA: TGTGCCAGCAGTATGAGCTCCTACGAGCAGTACTTC. Its protein product is CASSMSSYEQYF.

The chain links TRBV10-3 to TRBJ2-5, with 8 bases fitting TRBD2. The germline gives CDR1 ENHRY, CDR2 SYGVKD. The V and J ends lost 5 bases and 1 base, in that order; junction bases with no gene match: 9. This CDR3 spans 16 amino acids. The CDR3 protein is CAISPYSGAFQETQYF. The CDR3 DNA sequence: TGTGCCATCAGTCCCTATAGCGGGGCCTTCCAAGAGACCCAGTACTTC.

A word on this clone: The sample has other DNA sequences that encode this CDR3 too. The chain joins TRBV14 to TRBJ2-5; TRBD2 is a possible D gene (5 bases). The CDR3 extends over 14 amino acids. Trimming stripped 4 bases from V and 3 bases from J, with 12 bases between. Germline V gives CDR1 SGHDN, CDR2 FVKESK. This CDR3 is CASSPRTGKETQYF. Here the CDR3 DNA reads TGTGCCAGCAGCCCTCGGACGGGAAAAGAGACCCAGTACTTC.

The chain uses TRBV4-1 and TRBJ2-5; D may correspond to TRBD1 or TRBD2 (5 bases each). V lost 1 base, J lost 5 bases, and 20 bases lay in between. This CDR3 has 17 residues. Germline values: CDR1 MGHRA, CDR2 YSYEKL. The CDR3 spells CASSQGVVVGAGETQYF. The DNA for the CDR3 is TGCGCCAGCAGCCAAGGTGTTGTGGTCGGGGCCGGTGAGACCCAGTACTTC.

The chain uses TRBV7-3 and TRBJ1-2, with D maybe TRBD1 (6 bases). The CDR3 has 14 amino acids. CDR1 and CDR2 (germline): SGHTA, FQGTGA. Trimming took off 5 bases at V and 4 bases at J, with 14 bases between the two ends. CDR3 region: CASSPGGASYGYTF. The CDR3 nucleotides read TGTGCCAGCAGCCCCGGGGGGGCGAGCTATGGCTACACCTTC.

This clone was seen a handful of times. The genes are TRBV10-3 and TRBJ2-7, with D tentatively TRBD1 (6 bases). CDR1 and CDR2 (germline): ENHRY, SYGVKD. The CDR3 covers 14 residues. V shed 6 bases and J shed 2 bases, with 14 bases lying between them. CDR3 nucleotide sequence: TGTGCCATCAGCGGACAGCTAAAGGCCTACGAGCAGTACTTC. It is translated as CAISGQLKAYEQYF.